This T cell receptor beta chain was profiled in a study of cytomegalovirus exposure and HLA in healthy donors. Germline CDR1 reads SGHNT; CDR2 reads YYREEE (reference sequence). J gave up 2 bases and V 4 bases, and 4 bases lay outside the gene matches. This CDR3 contains 15 residues. With respect to this clone: What it recognizes is unknown.

Study-wide findings and caveats: While the bulk of TCR sequences proved rare, some public TCRs turned up in many donors. A further, later analysis showed that HLA-associated TCR beta chains (compared with equally common others) were more clonally expanded.

PCR amplification relied on 60 Vbeta primers (plus 13 Jbeta primers). Using immunoSEQ multiplex PCR, the repertoire was profiled, and TCRdb retains in-frame clones only, with some absent. The repertoire holds 150,000 to 200,000 clones, with around 80% as singletons. The chain combines TRBV5-4 with TRBJ2-1; TRBD1 aligns across 9 bases. The receptor was derived from a female donor in good health and CMV-seronegative. The specimen sequenced was PBMCs. The CDR3: CASSQGQGPYNEQFF. The DNA of the CDR3 is TGTGCCAGCAGCCAGGGACAGGGCCCCTACAATGAGCAGTTCTTC.